This T cell receptor (beta chain) was obtained from a study of shared clonotypes between healthy human individuals. Turning to the study itself: Per donor, three plates held CD4 naive cells, three held CD4 memory, two held CD8 naive and one held CD8 memory.

This CDR3 is built from 17 residues. Germline CDR1 SGHTA, CDR2 FQGTGA. J lost 4 bases, V lost 5 bases, and 14 bases had no gene match. Naive CD8 populations comprised CD45RO-negative cells positively selected for CCR7, excluding terminally differentiated effector memory CD45RA+ cells. Healthy HIV-negative adults with no recent acute infections or vaccinations were recruited as donors. To note about this clone: Its antigen is not identified.

Each cell subset's genomic DNA was divided evenly among several immunoSEQ plates. Some clones are missing from TCRdb's copy, which holds only in-frame ones; the method was immunoSEQ multiplex PCR. Of some 2 million clones detected, less than 95% appear once; the ten largest clones hold 1.2%. Study-level results: Generation probability values for non-shared clonotypes were lower than those for clonotypes shared by all four donors.

The origin of this receptor is a man between 18 and 35 years old in good health. Sequenced: naive CD8+ T cells sorted from blood. This sequence joins TRBV7-3 and TRBJ2-3; 8 bases match TRBD2. CDR3 sequence (DNA): TGTGCCAGCAGCCCCCATCCCGGACTAGCCGTCGCAGATACGCAGTATTTT. This codes for CASSPHPGLAVADTQYF.